These 13 T cell receptor beta chains originate from one sample sequenced in a study of naive and memory T cell subsets. Two oligonucleotides, mixed equimolar, formed the beta constant-region primer covering TRBC1 and TRBC2. Using its own MiXCR run on the UMI-ligation and nested PCR reads, TCRdb lists one record per CDR3 protein. Of about 150,000 distinct CDR3 sequences listed, about 18% are singletons. Sequencing used naive CD4+ T cells from blood. All receptors come from a human donor in good health.

There are a few counts of this clonotype. The V call is TRBV19, the J call TRBJ2-7; 11 nucleotides match TRBD2. This CDR3 contains 15 residues. CDR1 LNHDA and CDR2 SQIVND come from the germline V gene (reference sequence). Trimming cost V 2 bases and J 4 bases; bases outside gene matches: 4. CDR3 sequence (DNA): TGTGCCAGTAGTATAACCGGGACTAGCGGTTACGAGCAGTACTTC. Translation: CASSITGTSGYEQYF.

The chain joins TRBV25-1 to TRBJ2-1; D may match TRBD1 or TRBD2 (5 bases each). V gave up 3 bases and J gave up 8 bases, with 11 bases separating them. The germline gives CDR1 MGHDK, CDR2 SYGVNS. The CDR3 runs to 13 residues. The CDR3 DNA follows: TGTGCCAGCAGTGAGGACGGGGCGTATGAGCAGTTCTTC. This gives the protein CASSEDGAYEQFF.

This rearrangement joins TRBV15 to TRBJ2-7; the D gene is possibly TRBD1 (6 bases). The CDR3 covers 12 residues. Per the germline V gene, CDR1 is LNHNV and CDR2 is YYDKDF (reference sequence). V dropped 0 bases and J dropped 9 bases, with 9 bases sitting between them. CDR3 sequence (DNA): TGTGCCACCAGCAGAGACCTGGACAGGCAGTACTTC. Protein: CATSRDLDRQYF.

This clonotype has at least ten counts. This chain uses TRBV12-5 with TRBJ1-1; 8 positions match TRBD1. V dropped 5 bases and J dropped 2; count of bases not matched to a gene: 7. The CDR3 loop spans 15 amino acids. Germline V gene lookup returns CDR1 LGHNT and CDR2 FRNRAP. The CDR3 loop reads CASGPGTGPNTEAFF. CDR3 DNA: TGTGCTAGTGGTCCGGGGACAGGCCCTAACACTGAAGCTTTCTTT.

This rearrangement joins TRBV4-3 to TRBJ2-3, with D perhaps given as TRBD1 or TRBD2 (5 bases each). CDR1 and CDR2 from the germline V gene are LGHNA and YSLEER. This CDR3 comprises 13 residues. V was cut by 4 bases and J by 11 bases, with 16 bases left in between. Here the CDR3 reads CASSRNPGRGQYF. As DNA, the CDR3 is TGCGCCAGCAGCCGCAATCCGGGACGAGGGCAGTATTTT.

This clonotype was counted only a few times. The rearrangement joins TRBV20-1 to TRBJ2-7; 7 nucleotides align to TRBD2. V lost 2 bases to trimming and J lost 3 bases; unmatched junction nucleotides: 13. Germline loops: CDR1 DFQATT, CDR2 SNEGSKA (reference sequence). This CDR3 contains 16 residues. Here the CDR3 DNA reads TGCAGTGCTAGACTCCCCTTGGGCGGGAGTTTCTACGAGCAGTACTTC. Protein sequence: CSARLPLGGSFYEQYF.

Ten or more counts support this clonotype. The CDR3 DNA reads TGTGCCAGTAGTATTCCAGGGGACCAAGAGACCCAGTACTTC. Amino acids: CASSIPGDQETQYF. The rearrangement uses TRBV19 and TRBJ2-5, with D perhaps matching TRBD1 (6 bases). CDR1 is LNHDA, CDR2 SQIVND, per germline (reference sequence). V was cut by 3 bases and J by 0 bases, with 8 bases left in between. CDR3 length: 14 amino acids.

The V gene is TRBV28, the J gene TRBJ2-1, with 9 bases identical to TRBD2. V was pared by 6 bases and J by 14 bases, with 8 bases of the junction left unmatched. In germline, CDR1 is MDHEN, CDR2 SYDVKM. CDR3 length: 12 amino acids. CDR3 bases: TGTGCCAGCAGATCCCAGACTAGCGGTGAGTTCTTC. This gives the protein CASRSQTSGEFF.

CDR3 bases: TGCGCCAGCAGTCAAAAAAGGGACGGGCCAGGGTACGAAAAACTGTTTTTT. Translated: CASSQKRDGPGYEKLFF. The chain recombines TRBV23-1 with TRBJ1-4; D is perhaps TRBD1 (5 bases). TRBV23-1 counts as an open reading frame of uncertain function. With 2 bases removed from V and 8 bases from J, the gap between germline ends came to 21 bases. CDR3 length: 17 residues.

The V and J genes are TRBV20-1 and TRBJ2-2; the match to TRBD2 covers 7 bases. The germline V gene has CDR1 DFQATT and CDR2 SNEGSKA (reference sequence). V was pared by 1 base and J by 0 bases, with 5 bases of the junction left unmatched. The CDR3 sequence is 16 residues long. The CDR3 nucleotides read TGCAGTGCTAGAGTGGGTGGGAGGGCGAACACCGGGGAGCTGTTTTTT. It yields the protein CSARVGGRANTGELFF.

This clonotype showed up just a few times. The chain couples TRBV29-1 to TRBJ2-1, with TRBD1 as a possible D gene (7 bases). The CDR3 has 14 residues. The ends were cut back, 4 bases at V and 3 bases at J, with 13 bases in the middle. Germline-derived CDR1 and CDR2 are SQVTM and ANQGSEA. CDR3: CSVVRRGRYNEQFF. The CDR3 DNA reads TGCAGCGTTGTAAGGAGGGGGCGCTACAATGAGCAGTTCTTC.

The chain joins TRBV20-1 to TRBJ1-3; D is perhaps TRBD1 (6 bases). Trimming removed 3 bases from V and 0 bases from J, with 12 bases in between. Germline CDR1 and CDR2: DFQATT and SNEGSKA (reference sequence). CDR3 size: 15 residues. In DNA, the CDR3 is TGCAGTGCTAGTTGGGGGGGCGGCTCTGGAAACACCATATATTTT. Residues: CSASWGGGSGNTIYF.

Only a few counts were recorded for this clonotype. The chain uses TRBV6-5 and TRBJ2-7; 10 bases align to TRBD2. V dropped 6 bases and J dropped 0; count of bases not matched to a gene: 8. The CDR3 loop spans 16 amino acids. Germline values: CDR1 MNHEY, CDR2 SVGAGI. CDR3 sequence (DNA): TGTGCCAGCAGATACCAGACTAGCGGGTCCTCCTACGAGCAGTACTTC. Encoded protein: CASRYQTSGSSYEQYF.